This T cell receptor beta chain comes out of a study of blood T cell repertoires in COVID-19. Background on the study: The samples span acute and convalescent COVID-19 from the United States, Italy and Spain.

Study members were between roughly 18 and 100 years old and lived in over 20 US regions. Cohort 3 donors counted as recovered after two negative PCRs, clearance, or resolved symptoms. In the authors' workflow: Amplified reference gene primers provided the basis for estimating nucleated cell counts. Here immunoSEQ multiplex PCR was the method, and the copy in TCRdb shows in-frame clones only, minus some. V and J calls and clone size are as listed in that table; D and trimming were resolved from the DNA. Of approximately 130,000 clones detected, 75% to 90% appear once; the ten largest clones hold around 2.3%. The CDR3 is made up of 15 amino acids. Germline loops: CDR1 LGHDT, CDR2 YNNKEL (reference sequence). With V trimmed by 0 bases and J by 1 base, 2 bases remained unmatched.

Sequenced: PBMCs or T cells enriched from blood (not recorded which). The receptor comes from a woman between 50 and 59 years old who had recovered from COVID-19. The chain links TRBV3-1 (or the pseudogene TRBV3-2) to TRBJ2-7; TRBD1 matches 8 bases. The CDR3 coding sequence is TGTGCCAGCAGCCAAGACAGGGGGCTTTCCTACGAGCAGTACTTC. It specifies CASSQDRGLSYEQYF.